This T cell receptor beta chain was sequenced during a study of blood T cell repertoires in COVID-19. Overall study: The study counted Cohort 3 donors as recovered given two negative PCRs, clearance, or symptom resolution. The cDNA or gDNA used as material had been derived from T cells, B-cell-depleted T cells, or PBMCs. Samples of COVID-19 (acute and convalescent) were obtained from the United States, Italy and Spain.

Some clones are missing from TCRdb's copy, which holds only in-frame ones; the method was immunoSEQ multiplex PCR. Of about 150,000 clones listed, around three quarters are singletons. Participants were placed into cohorts based on the clinical history they reported. Germline-derived CDR1 and CDR2 are SGHTA and FQGNSA. Trimming took 6 bases from V and 8 from J; bases not matched to a gene: 7. This CDR3 has 14 residues. The clonotype was recovered from a woman in her 70s in a cohort exposed to, infected with or recovered from COVID-19 (not recorded which). The J gene is TRBJ2-1, the V gene TRBV7-2, with 10 positions matching TRBD2. Sequenced input: PBMCs or T cells enriched from blood (not recorded which). CDR3 bases: TGTGCCAGCAGGAGCGGGAGGGCCGCAGATGAGCAGTTCTTC. Amino acids: CASRSGRAADEQFF.